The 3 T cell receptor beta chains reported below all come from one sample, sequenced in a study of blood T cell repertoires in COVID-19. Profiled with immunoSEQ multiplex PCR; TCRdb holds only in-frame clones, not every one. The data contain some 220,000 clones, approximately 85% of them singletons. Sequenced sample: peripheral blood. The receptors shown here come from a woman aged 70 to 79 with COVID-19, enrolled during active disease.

The DNA of the CDR3 is TGTGCCTGGAGGGCCTGGACAGGGTACACTGAAGCTTTCTTT. Protein sequence: CAWRAWTGYTEAFF. The rearrangement uses TRBV30 and TRBJ1-1; 8 bases fit TRBD1. V shed 3 bases and J 3 bases; nucleotides not matched to a gene: 6. The germline V gene encodes CDR1 GTSNPN and CDR2 SVGIG (reference sequence). The CDR3 runs to 14 residues.

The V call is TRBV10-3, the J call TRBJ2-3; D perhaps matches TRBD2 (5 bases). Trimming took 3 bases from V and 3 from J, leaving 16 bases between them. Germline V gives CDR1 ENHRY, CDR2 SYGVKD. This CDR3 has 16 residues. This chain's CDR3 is CAISDRWEIGTDTQYF. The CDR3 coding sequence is TGTGCCATCAGTGATAGGTGGGAGATAGGGACAGATACGCAGTATTTT.

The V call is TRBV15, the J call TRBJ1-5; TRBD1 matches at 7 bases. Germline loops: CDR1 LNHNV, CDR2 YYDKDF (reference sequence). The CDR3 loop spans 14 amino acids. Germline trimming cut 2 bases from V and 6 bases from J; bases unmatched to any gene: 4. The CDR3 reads CATSRYDRVQPQHF. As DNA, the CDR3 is TGTGCCACCAGCAGATATGACAGGGTTCAGCCCCAGCATTTT.